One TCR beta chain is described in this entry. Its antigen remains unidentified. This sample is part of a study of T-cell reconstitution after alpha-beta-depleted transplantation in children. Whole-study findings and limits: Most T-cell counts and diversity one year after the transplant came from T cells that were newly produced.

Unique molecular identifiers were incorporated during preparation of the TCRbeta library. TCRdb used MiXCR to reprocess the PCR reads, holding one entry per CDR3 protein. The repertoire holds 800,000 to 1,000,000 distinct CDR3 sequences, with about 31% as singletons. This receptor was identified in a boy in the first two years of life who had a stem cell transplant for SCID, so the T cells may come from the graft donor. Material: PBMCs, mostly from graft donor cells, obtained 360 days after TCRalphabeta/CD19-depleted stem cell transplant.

The CDR3 DNA reads as TGTGCCAGCAGTGAAAACCCGGCAGCCTCGAACACCGGGGAGCTGTTTTTT. It is translated as CASSENPAASNTGELFF. This chain links TRBV2 with TRBJ2-2; D is unresolved. The V gene's germline CDR1 is SNHLY and CDR2 FYNNEI. Trimming left V 2 bases short and J 0 bases short, with 13 bases between. The CDR3 totals 17 residues.